This T cell receptor (beta chain) stems from a study of blood T cells in healthy people across ages. Germline-derived CDR1 and CDR2 are DFQATT and SNEGSKA (reference sequence). CDR3 length: 16 residues. Trimming stripped 6 bases from V and 8 bases from J, with 26 bases between. This clonotype was found a few times. A second about 7 to 12 cycle PCR used barcoded and J-beta primers. TCRdb re-called the 5' RACE reads through MiXCR, storing one row per CDR3 protein. The sample lists some 800,000 distinct CDR3 sequences; around a quarter were seen once. The sample also formed part of further work on T cells of mothers and their children. That investigation notes: Researchers report slightly higher, though non-significant, overlap in related mother-child pairs than in unrelated pairs.

V usage is TRBV20-1 and J usage is TRBJ2-1; maybe TRBD1 (6 bases). The origin of this receptor is a boy aged 10-17 years in good health. The specimen sequenced was blood. CDR3 protein: CSAPDRDKDLHDEQFF. The CDR3 region has the DNA TGCAGTGCCCCGGACAGAGACAAGGATTTACACGATGAGCAGTTCTTC.